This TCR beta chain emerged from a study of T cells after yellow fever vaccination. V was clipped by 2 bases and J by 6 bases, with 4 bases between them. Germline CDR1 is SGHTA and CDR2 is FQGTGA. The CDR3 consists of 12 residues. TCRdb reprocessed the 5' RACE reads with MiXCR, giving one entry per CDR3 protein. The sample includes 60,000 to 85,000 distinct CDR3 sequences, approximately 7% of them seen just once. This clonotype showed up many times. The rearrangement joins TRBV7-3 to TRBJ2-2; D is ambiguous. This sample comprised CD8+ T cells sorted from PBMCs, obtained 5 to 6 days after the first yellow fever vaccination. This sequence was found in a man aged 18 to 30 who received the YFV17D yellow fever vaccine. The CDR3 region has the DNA TGTGCCAGCAGCTTACCCCCCGGGGAGCTGTTTTTT. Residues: CASSLPPGELFF.